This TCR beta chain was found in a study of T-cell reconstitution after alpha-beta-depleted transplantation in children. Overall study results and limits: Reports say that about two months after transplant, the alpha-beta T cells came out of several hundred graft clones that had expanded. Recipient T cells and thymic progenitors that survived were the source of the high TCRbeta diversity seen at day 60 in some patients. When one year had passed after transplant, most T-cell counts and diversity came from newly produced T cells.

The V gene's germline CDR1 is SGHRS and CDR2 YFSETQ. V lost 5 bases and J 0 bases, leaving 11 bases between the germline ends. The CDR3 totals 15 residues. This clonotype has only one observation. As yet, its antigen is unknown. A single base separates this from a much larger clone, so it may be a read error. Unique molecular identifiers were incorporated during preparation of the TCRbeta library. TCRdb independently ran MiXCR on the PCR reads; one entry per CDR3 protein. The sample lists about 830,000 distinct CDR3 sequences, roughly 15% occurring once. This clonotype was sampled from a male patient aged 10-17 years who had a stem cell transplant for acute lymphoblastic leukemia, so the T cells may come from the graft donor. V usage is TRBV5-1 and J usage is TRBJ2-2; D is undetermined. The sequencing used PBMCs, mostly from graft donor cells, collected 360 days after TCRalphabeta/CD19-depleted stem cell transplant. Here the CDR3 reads CASRGTRANTGELFF. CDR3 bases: TGCGCCAGCAGGGGAACAAGGGCGAACACCGGGGAGCTGTTTTTT.